This T cell receptor (beta chain) originates from a study of shared clonotypes between healthy human individuals. Study details: CD4 naive and memory got three plates each, CD8 naive two, CD8 memory one. Regarding the study as a whole: Generally, naive subsets came out with larger estimated richness than memory subsets. Shared clonotypes: about 5% naive CD4, about 3.5% naive CD8, less than 2.5% memory CD4, 0.4% to 0.45% memory CD8.

Repertoires were generated with immunoSEQ multiplex PCR, while TCRdb's copy carries only in-frame clones and drops some. The sample records about 1 million clones, about 75% being singletons. About this clone itself: The target antigen is unknown.

Germline V gives CDR1 SGHVS, CDR2 FNYEAQ. V shed 5 bases, J shed 10 bases, and the junction held 14 bases outside the gene matches. This CDR3 is built from 16 residues. This chain links TRBV7-6 with TRBJ2-1; 10 bases are shared with TRBD1. The TCR originated in a man aged 18 to 29 in good health. Sequencing was performed on memory CD4+ T cells sorted from blood. Subset meaning: CD45RA-negative fraction. The CDR3 coding sequence is TGTGCCAGCAGCCCTTGGGGACAGGGGACCCCAGGGGAGCAGTTCTTC. This encodes CASSPWGQGTPGEQFF.